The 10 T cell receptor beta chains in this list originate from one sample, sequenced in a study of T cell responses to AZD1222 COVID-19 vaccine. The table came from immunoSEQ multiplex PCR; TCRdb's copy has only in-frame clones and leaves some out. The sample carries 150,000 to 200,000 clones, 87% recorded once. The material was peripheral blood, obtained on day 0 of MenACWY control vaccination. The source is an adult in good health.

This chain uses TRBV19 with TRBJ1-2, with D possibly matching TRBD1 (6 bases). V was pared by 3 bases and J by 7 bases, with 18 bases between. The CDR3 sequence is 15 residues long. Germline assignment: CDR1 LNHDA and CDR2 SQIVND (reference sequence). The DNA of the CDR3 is TGTGCCAGTAGTATCGACCGACAGGCCCCTCGTGGCTACACCTTC. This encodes CASSIDRQAPRGYTF. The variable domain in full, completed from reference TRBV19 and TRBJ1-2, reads DGGITQSPKYLFRKEGQNVTLSCEQNLNHDAMYWYRQDPGQGLRLIYYSQIVNDFQKGDIAEGYSVSREKKESFPLTVTSAQKNPTAFYLCASSIDRQAPRGYTFGSGTRLTVV.

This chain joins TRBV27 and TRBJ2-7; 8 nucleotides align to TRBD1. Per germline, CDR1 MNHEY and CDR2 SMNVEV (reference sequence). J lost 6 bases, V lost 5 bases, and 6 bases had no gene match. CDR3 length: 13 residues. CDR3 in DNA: TGTGCCAGCAGTGCCGTGACAGGGGTCGAGCAGTACTTC. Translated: CASSAVTGVEQYF.

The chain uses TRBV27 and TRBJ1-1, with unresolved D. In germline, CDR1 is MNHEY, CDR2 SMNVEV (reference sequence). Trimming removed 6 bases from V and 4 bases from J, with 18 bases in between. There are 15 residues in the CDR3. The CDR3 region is CASRAFGSSGTEAFF. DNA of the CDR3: TGTGCCAGCAGAGCCTTCGGGAGCAGTGGCACTGAAGCTTTCTTT.

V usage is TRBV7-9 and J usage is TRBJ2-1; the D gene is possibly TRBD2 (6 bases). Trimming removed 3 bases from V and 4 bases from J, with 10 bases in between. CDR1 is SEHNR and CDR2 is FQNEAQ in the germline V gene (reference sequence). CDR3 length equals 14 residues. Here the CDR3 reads CASSFAGTYNEQFF. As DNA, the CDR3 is TGTGCCAGCAGCTTTGCGGGGACTTACAATGAGCAGTTCTTC.

CDR3 coding DNA: TGTGCCAGCAGCTTGGTGGGGGCCCTCAATCAGCCCCAGCATTTT. Protein product: CASSLVGALNQPQHF. The V gene is TRBV5-4, the J gene TRBJ1-5, with D maybe TRBD1 (6 bases). CDR1 is SGHNT, CDR2 YYREEE, per germline (reference sequence). The V and J ends lost 0 bases and 3 bases respectively, with 10 bases between them. The CDR3 runs to 15 residues.

The CDR3 loop reads CSASRTNTEAFF. The CDR3 DNA is TGCAGTGCTAGTAGGACGAACACTGAAGCTTTCTTT. The V gene is TRBV20-1, the J gene TRBJ1-1; D uncertain. CDR1 is DFQATT and CDR2 is SNEGSKA in the germline V gene (reference sequence). This CDR3 is built from 12 residues. Trimming shortened V by 3 bases and J by 1 base, and 6 bases separated the two germline ends.

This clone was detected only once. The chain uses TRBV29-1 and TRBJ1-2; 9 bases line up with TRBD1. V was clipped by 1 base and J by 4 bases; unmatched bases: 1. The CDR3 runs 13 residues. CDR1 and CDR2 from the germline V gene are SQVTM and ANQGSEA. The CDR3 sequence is CSVEGTGAYGYTF. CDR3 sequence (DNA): TGCAGCGTTGAAGGGACAGGGGCCTATGGCTACACCTTC. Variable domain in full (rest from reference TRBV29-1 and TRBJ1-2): SAVISQKPSRDICQRGTSLTIQCQVDSQVTMMFWYRQQPGQSLTLIATANQGSEATYESGFVIDKFPISRPNLTFSTLTVSNMSPEDSSIYLCSVEGTGAYGYTFGSGTRLTVV.

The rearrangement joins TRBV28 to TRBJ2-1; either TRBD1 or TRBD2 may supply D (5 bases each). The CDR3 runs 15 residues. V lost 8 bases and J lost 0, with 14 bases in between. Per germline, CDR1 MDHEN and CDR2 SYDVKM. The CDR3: CASRPGPSSYNEQFF. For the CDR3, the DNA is TGTGCCAGCCGCCCGGGACCGAGCTCCTACAATGAGCAGTTCTTC.

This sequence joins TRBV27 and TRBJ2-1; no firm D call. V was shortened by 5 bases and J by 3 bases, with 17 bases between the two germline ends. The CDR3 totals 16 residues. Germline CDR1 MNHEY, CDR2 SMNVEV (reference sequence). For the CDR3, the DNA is TGTGCCAGCAGTCCCGTGATAGTATCCCTCTACAATGAGCAGTTCTTC. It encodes CASSPVIVSLYNEQFF.

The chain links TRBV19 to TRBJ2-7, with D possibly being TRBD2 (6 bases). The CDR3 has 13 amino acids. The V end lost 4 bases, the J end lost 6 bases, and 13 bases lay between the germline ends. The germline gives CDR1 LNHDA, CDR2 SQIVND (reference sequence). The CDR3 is CASSTSREREQYF. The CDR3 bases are TGTGCCAGTAGTACCTCGCGGGAACGCGAGCAGTACTTC.